The TCR beta chain described here comes from a study of blood T cells in healthy people across ages. The table lists this clonotype with a few counts. Between the trimmed V and J ends, which lost 4 bases and 4 bases, there was a span of 5 bases. CDR1 is SGHTA and CDR2 is FQGNSA in the germline V gene. The CDR3 totals 12 residues. A second PCR, run for about 7 to 12 cycles, used a sample-barcoded 5' primer plus a J-beta primer mix. A template-switch adaptor with 12 random nucleotides tagged each cDNA molecule. Per-sample output comprised a minimum of 2.5 million paired-end reads containing CDR3. TCRdb re-called the 5' RACE reads with MiXCR, one entry per CDR3 protein. The repertoire consists of more than 650,000 distinct CDR3 sequences, with 20% to 25% occurring once and the leading ten covering roughly a fifth. In terms of origin and age, donors were healthy Caucasian individuals from Russia aged about 6 to 90. Isolated PBMCs totaled at least 6 million in each sample.

The chain combines TRBV7-2 with TRBJ1-3; no firm D call. The TCR sequence derives from an older man in good health. Sequenced: blood. As DNA, the CDR3 is TGTGCCAGCAGCTCCGCCGGAAACACCATATATTTT. The encoded protein is CASSSAGNTIYF.